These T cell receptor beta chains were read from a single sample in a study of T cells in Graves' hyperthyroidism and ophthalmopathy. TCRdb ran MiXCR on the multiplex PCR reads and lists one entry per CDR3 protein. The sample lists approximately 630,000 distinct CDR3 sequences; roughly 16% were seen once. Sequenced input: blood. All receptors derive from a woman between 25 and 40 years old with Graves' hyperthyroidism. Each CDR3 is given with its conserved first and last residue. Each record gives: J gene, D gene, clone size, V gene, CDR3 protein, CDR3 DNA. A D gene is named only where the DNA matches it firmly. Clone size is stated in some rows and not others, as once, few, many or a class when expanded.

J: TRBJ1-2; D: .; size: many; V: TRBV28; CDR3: CASSPGNYGYTF; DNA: TGTGCCAGCAGCCCGGGGAACTATGGCTACACCTTC
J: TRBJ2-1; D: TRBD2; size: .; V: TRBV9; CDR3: CASSVGTSGSSQRYNEQFF; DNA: TGTGCCAGCAGCGTAGGGACTAGCGGGAGTAGTCAGCGCTACAATGAGCAGTTCTTC
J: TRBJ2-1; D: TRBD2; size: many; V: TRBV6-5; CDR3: CASSYPLAGGTYNEQFF; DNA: TGTGCCAGCAGTTACCCCCTAGCGGGAGGAACGTACAATGAGCAGTTCTTC
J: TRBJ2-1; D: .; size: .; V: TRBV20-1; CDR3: CSARDGRNLDEQFF; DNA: TGCAGTGCTAGAGACGGACGTAACCTGGATGAGCAGTTCTTC
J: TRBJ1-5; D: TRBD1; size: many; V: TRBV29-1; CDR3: CSVGTGNQPQHF; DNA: TGCAGCGTTGGGACAGGGAATCAGCCCCAGCATTTT
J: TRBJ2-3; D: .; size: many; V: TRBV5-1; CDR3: CASSVTSADTQYF; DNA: TGCGCCAGCAGCGTCACTAGTGCAGATACGCAGTATTTT
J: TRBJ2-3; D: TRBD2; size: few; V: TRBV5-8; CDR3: CASSLFLAGIVTQYF; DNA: TGTGCCAGCAGCTTGTTCCTAGCGGGAATTGTGACGCAGTATTTT
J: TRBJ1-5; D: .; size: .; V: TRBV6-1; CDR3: CASSDPPVVGNQPQHF; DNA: TGTGCCAGCAGTGACCCACCCGTTGTGGGCAATCAGCCCCAGCATTTT
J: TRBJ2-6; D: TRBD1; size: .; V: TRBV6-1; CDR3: CASSEQGGASGANVLTF; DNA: TGTGCCAGCAGTGAACAAGGGGGCGCCTCTGGGGCCAACGTCCTGACTTTC
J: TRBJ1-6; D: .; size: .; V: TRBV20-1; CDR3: CSAMTDLSPLHF; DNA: TGCAGTGCTATGACTGATCTTTCACCCCTCCACTTT
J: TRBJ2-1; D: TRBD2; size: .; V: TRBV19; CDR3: CASSDTSAYHNEQFF; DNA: TGTGCCAGTAGTGACACTAGCGCCTATCACAATGAGCAGTTCTTC
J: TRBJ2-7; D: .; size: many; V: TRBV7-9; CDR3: CASSSVGGKVDYEQYF; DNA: TGTGCCAGCAGCAGTGTAGGGGGGAAGGTAGACTACGAGCAGTACTTC
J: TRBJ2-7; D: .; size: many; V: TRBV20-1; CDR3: CSAKAGPRSYEQYF; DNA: TGCAGTGCTAAGGCCGGGCCCCGATCATACGAGCAGTACTTC
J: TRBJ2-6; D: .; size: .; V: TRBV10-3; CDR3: CTITGGVPGANVLTF; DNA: TGTACCATCACCGGCGGGGTCCCTGGGGCCAACGTCCTGACTTTC
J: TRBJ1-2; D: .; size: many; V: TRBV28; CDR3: CASSSTQGYGYGYTF; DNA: TGTGCCAGCAGTTCAACGCAGGGTTACGGCTATGGCTACACCTTC